Each of the 16 T cell receptor beta chains below was sequenced from the same sample in a study of T-cell reconstitution after alpha-beta-depleted transplantation in children. A TCRbeta library incorporating unique molecular identifiers was prepared. From the PCR reads, TCRdb called clonotypes with MiXCR, one entry per CDR3 protein. The sample contains approximately 8,700 distinct CDR3 sequences, roughly 13% of which appear only once. This material consisted of PBMCs, mostly from graft donor cells, taken 60 days after TCRalphabeta/CD19-depleted stem cell transplant. Every receptor here comes from a male patient younger than 18 who had a stem cell transplant for acute lymphoblastic leukemia, so the T cells may come from the graft donor.

This clonotype was seen many times. The chain employs TRBV7-2 and TRBJ2-5, with a tentative D call TRBD2 (6 bases). CDR3 size: 17 residues. Trimming pared 0 bases from V and 4 bases from J, leaving 18 bases between. In germline, CDR1 is SGHTA, CDR2 FQGNSA. In nucleotides, the CDR3 is TGTGCCAGCAGCTTAGCGTTCGTTGGCGGGGTCTCAGAGACCCAGTACTTC. This gives the protein CASSLAFVGGVSETQYF.

This clonotype occurred many times. The genes are TRBV5-1 and TRBJ1-2, with 9 nucleotides matching TRBD1. The CDR3 runs to 19 residues. V dropped 4 bases and J dropped 3; count of bases not matched to a gene: 19. Germline V CDR1 and CDR2: SGHRS, YFSETQ. CDR3 sequence: CASSRGAGTGPKSYYGYTF. CDR3 DNA: TGCGCCAGCAGCCGGGGAGCTGGGACAGGGCCGAAATCATACTATGGCTACACCTTC.

This clonotype was seen only a few times. The chain joins TRBV11-2 to TRBJ2-4; 10 bases agree with TRBD2. CDR1 and CDR2 (germline): SGHAT, FQNNGV. J gave up 6 bases and V 5 bases, and 13 bases lay outside the gene matches. This CDR3 contains 17 residues. CDR3 nucleotide sequence: TGTGCCAGCAGCGCACGCGGTAGCGGGAGGATATCAAACATTCAGTACTTC. Encoded protein: CASSARGSGRISNIQYF. Using reference TRBV11-2 and TRBJ2-4 for the parts outside the CDR3, the full variable domain is EAGVAQSPRYKIIEKRQSVAFWCNPISGHATLYWYQQILGQGPKLLIQFQNNGVVDDSQLPKDRFSAERLKGVDSTLKIQPAKLEDSAVYLCASSARGSGRISNIQYFGAGTRLSVL.

In this sample, this clonotype turned up many times. This rearrangement joins TRBV15 to TRBJ1-1, with D unresolved. The length of the CDR3 is 13 residues. From germline, CDR1 is LNHNV and CDR2 YYDKDF (reference sequence). Trimming took off 10 bases at V and 3 bases at J, with 15 bases between the two ends. CDR3 coding DNA: TGTGCCATTCGTTGGACGTACGACACTGAAGCTTTCTTT. Its translation is CAIRWTYDTEAFF.

There are many counts of this clonotype. This rearrangement joins TRBV19 to TRBJ2-1; D gene unclear. This CDR3 spans 16 amino acids. The V end lost 5 bases, the J end lost 6 bases, and 20 bases lay between the germline ends. CDR1 and CDR2 from the germline V gene are LNHDA and SQIVND (reference sequence). The CDR3 protein is CASSRDSFGVGNEQFF. In DNA, the CDR3 is TGTGCCAGTAGTCGTGACTCCTTCGGCGTTGGCAATGAGCAGTTCTTC.

Note on this clonotype: The DNA is omitted, as the CDR3 cannot be located on it reliably, and the CDR3 follows TCRdb's listing. J is TRBJ2-2 and V is TRBV10-1; the table's D call of TRBD1 was not tested on the DNA. The CDR3 totals 19 residues, both ends included. Germline V gives CDR1 WNHNN, CDR2 SYGVQD (reference sequence). CDR3 sequence reads: CASSEYVSRGQTPPGSCFF.

This clonotype was observed many times. The J gene is TRBJ2-5, the V gene TRBV12-3 or TRBV12-4, with D tentatively TRBD1 (6 bases). The length of the CDR3 is 15 residues. V lost 6 bases and J 1 base, leaving 15 bases between the germline ends. This CDR3 is CASSPFRTAQETQYF. CDR3 in DNA: TGTGCCAGCAGCCCCTTCAGGACAGCCCAAGAGACCCAGTACTTC.

The sample holds many counts of this clonotype. V is TRBV29-1 and J is TRBJ2-1, with D hard to call. The V gene lost 6 bases and the J gene lost 0 bases, with 15 bases spanning the gap. The CDR3 spans 15 residues. Germline CDR1 and CDR2: SQVTM and ANQGSEA. The CDR3 DNA sequence: TGCAGCGTACCCAAACAAGAAGGCTCCTACAATGAGCAGTTCTTC. Encoded protein: CSVPKQEGSYNEQFF.

This clonotype appeared many times. This chain links TRBV6-2 or TRBV6-3 with TRBJ2-6; the D is unclear. This CDR3 region has 15 residues. The ends were cut back, 2 bases at V and 2 bases at J, with 7 bases in the middle. The germline CDR1 and CDR2 sequences are MNHEY and SVGEGT. CDR3 amino acids: CASSYPLTGANVLTF. In nucleotides, the CDR3 is TGTGCCAGCAGTTACCCCTTGACTGGGGCCAACGTCCTGACTTTC.

This clonotype came up a few times. This rearrangement joins TRBV7-9 to TRBJ2-3, with 10 bases matching TRBD2. This CDR3 has 17 residues. V lost 3 bases and J lost 3; bases outside the gene matches: 9. Per germline, CDR1 SEHNR and CDR2 FQNEAQ (reference sequence). The CDR3 reads CASSLGASGSRTDTQYF. For the CDR3, the DNA is TGTGCCAGCAGCTTGGGGGCTAGCGGGAGTAGGACAGATACGCAGTATTTT.

This clonotype was seen at least ten times. The chain uses TRBV20-1 and TRBJ1-1; D unresolved. With 8 bases removed from V and 0 bases from J, the gap between germline ends came to 16 bases. The CDR3 runs to 14 residues. Germline CDR1 reads DFQATT; CDR2 reads SNEGSKA (reference sequence). Here the CDR3 reads CSPVGWVMNTEAFF. The DNA of the CDR3 is TGCAGTCCTGTAGGGTGGGTCATGAACACTGAAGCTTTCTTT.

This chain joins TRBV19 and TRBJ2-1; D may be TRBD2 (6 bases). The CDR3 sequence is 16 residues long. Germline values: CDR1 LNHDA, CDR2 SQIVND (reference sequence). V was pared by 6 bases and J by 5 bases, with 20 bases between. CDR3 loop: CASRPGLRLADNEQFF. CDR3 DNA sequence: TGTGCCAGTAGGCCGGGACTCCGTTTGGCCGACAATGAGCAGTTCTTC.

The table lists this clonotype with many counts. The rearrangement uses TRBV11-3 and TRBJ2-2; 9 nucleotides match TRBD1. There are 16 residues in the CDR3. The V gene end was trimmed by 3 bases and the J gene end by 4 bases; junction bases not matched to a gene: 6. Looked up from germline, CDR1 is SGHNT and CDR2 is YENEEA. The CDR3 DNA reads TGTGCCAGCAGCTTTGGACAGGGGAAGGGCACCGGGGAGCTGTTTTTT. This codes for CASSFGQGKGTGELFF.

In its sample, this clonotype was seen many times. The genes are TRBV6-1 and TRBJ1-1; possibly TRBD1 for D (5 bases). From germline, CDR1 is MNHNS and CDR2 SASEGT. V lost 3 bases and J lost 0, with 11 bases in between. This CDR3 spans 15 amino acids. Here the CDR3 DNA reads TGTGCCAGCAGTGATGAGACAGAGTTGAACACTGAAGCTTTCTTT. This encodes CASSDETELNTEAFF.

This clonotype occurred many times. The V call is TRBV7-9, the J call TRBJ2-1; 8 nucleotides match TRBD2. Germline trimming cut 5 bases from V and 4 bases from J; bases unmatched to any gene: 7. This CDR3 has 15 residues. From germline, CDR1 is SEHNR and CDR2 FQNEAQ (reference sequence). The CDR3 reads CASSPGGGQYNEQFF. The CDR3 DNA reads TGTGCCAGCAGCCCGGGGGGGGGGCAGTACAATGAGCAGTTCTTC. Full variable domain (rest looked up from reference TRBV7-9 and TRBJ2-1): DTGVSQNPRHKITKRGQNVTFRCDPISEHNRLYWYRQTLGQGPEFLTYFQNEAQLEKSRLLSDRFSAERPKGSFSTLEIQRTEQGDSAMYLCASSPGGGQYNEQFFGPGTRLTVL.

This clonotype was counted ten times or more. This chain uses TRBV27 with TRBJ2-7; D perhaps matches TRBD2 (5 bases). Germline loops: CDR1 MNHEY, CDR2 SMNVEV (reference sequence). The CDR3 runs to 15 residues. The V and J ends lost 2 bases and 0 bases respectively, with 11 bases between them. DNA of the CDR3: TGTGCCAGCAGTTTAAGAGCGGTAAGCTCCTACGAGCAGTACTTC. Translation gives CASSLRAVSSYEQYF.